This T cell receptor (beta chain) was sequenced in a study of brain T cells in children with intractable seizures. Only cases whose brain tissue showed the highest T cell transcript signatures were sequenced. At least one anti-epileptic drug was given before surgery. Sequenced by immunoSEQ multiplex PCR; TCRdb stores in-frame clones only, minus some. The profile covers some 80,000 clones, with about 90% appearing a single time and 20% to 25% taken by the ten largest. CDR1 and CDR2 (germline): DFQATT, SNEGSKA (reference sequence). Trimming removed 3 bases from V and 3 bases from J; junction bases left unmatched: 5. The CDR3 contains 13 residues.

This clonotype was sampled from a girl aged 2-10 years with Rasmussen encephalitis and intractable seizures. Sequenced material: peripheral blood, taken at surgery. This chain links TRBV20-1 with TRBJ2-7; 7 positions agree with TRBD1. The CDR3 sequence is CSASGQDFYEQYF. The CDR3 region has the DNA TGCAGTGCTAGTGGACAGGACTTCTACGAGCAGTACTTC.